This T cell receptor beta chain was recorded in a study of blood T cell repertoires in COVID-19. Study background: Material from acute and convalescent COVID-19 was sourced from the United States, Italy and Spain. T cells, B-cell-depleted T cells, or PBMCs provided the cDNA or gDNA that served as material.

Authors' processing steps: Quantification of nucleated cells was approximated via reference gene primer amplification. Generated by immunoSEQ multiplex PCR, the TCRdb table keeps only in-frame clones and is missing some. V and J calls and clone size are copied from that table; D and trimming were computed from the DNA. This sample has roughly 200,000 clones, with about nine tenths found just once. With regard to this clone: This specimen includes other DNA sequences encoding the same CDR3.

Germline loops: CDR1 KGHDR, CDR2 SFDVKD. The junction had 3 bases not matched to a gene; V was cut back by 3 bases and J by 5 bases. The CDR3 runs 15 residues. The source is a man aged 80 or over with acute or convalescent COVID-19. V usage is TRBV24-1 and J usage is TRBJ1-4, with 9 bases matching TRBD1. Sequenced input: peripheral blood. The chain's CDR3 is CATSDPGQGNEKLFF. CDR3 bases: TGTGCCACCAGTGATCCGGGACAGGGCAATGAAAAACTGTTTTTT.